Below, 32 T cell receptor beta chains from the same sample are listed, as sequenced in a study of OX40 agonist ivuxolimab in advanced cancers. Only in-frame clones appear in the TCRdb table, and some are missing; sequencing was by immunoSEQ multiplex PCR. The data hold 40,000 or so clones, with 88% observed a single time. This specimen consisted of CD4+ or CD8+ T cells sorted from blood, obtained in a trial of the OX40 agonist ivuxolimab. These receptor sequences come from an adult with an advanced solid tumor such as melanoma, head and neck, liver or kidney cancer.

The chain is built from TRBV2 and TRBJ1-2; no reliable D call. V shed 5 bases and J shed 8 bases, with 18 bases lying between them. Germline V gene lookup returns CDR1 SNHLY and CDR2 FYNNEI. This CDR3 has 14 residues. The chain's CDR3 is CASSFGSPEGGYTF. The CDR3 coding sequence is TGTGCCAGCAGTTTCGGGTCCCCCGAGGGAGGCTACACCTTC.

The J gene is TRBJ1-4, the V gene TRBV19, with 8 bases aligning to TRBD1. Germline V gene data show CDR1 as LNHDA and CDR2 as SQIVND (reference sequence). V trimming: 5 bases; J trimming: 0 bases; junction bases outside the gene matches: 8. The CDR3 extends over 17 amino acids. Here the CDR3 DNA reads TGTGCCAGTAGTTCACGGACAGGGTTTGCAACTAATGAAAAACTGTTTTTT. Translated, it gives CASSSRTGFATNEKLFF.

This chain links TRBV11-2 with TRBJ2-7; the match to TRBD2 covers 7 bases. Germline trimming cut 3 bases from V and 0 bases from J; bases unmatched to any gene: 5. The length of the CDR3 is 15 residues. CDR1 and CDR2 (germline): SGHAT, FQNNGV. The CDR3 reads CASSFLAVSSYEQYF. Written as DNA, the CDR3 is TGTGCCAGCAGCTTCCTAGCGGTTAGCTCCTACGAGCAGTACTTC.

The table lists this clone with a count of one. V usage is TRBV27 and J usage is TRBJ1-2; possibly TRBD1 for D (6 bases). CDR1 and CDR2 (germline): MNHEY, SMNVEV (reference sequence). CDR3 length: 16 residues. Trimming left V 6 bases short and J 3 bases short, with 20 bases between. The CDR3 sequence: CASSPEWDTPYYGYTF. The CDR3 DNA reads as TGTGCCAGCAGCCCCGAATGGGACACGCCGTACTATGGCTACACCTTC.

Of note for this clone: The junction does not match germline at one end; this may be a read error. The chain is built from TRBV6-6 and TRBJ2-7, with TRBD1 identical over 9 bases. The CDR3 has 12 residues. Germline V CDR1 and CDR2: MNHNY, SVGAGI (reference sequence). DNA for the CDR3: TGCGGGTCCGGGACAGGGTACTACGAGCAGTACTTC. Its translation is CGSGTGYYEQYF.

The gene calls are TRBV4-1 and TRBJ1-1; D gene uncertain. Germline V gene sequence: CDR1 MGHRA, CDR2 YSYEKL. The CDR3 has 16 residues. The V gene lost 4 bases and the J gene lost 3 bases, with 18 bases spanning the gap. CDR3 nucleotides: TGCGCCAGCAGCCCTGGGCGGAGTCGTACGGACACTGAAGCTTTCTTT. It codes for CASSPGRSRTDTEAFF.

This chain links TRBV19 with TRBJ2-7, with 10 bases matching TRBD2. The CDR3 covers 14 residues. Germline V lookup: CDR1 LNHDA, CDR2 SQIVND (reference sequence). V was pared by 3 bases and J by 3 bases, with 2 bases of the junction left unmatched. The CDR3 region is CASSISSGSYEQYF. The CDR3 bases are TGTGCCAGTAGTATTTCTAGCGGGAGCTACGAGCAGTACTTC.

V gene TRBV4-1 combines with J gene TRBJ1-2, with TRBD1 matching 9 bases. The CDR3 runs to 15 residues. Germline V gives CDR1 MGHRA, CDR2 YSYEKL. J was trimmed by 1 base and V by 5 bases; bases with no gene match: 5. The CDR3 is CASSIKTGGNYGYTF. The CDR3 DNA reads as TGCGCCAGCAGCATAAAGACAGGGGGTAACTATGGCTACACCTTC.

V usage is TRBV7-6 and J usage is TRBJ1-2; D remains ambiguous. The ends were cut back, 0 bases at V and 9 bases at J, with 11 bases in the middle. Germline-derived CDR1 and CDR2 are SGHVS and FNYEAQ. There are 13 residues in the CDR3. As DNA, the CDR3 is TGTGCCAGCAGCTTAGCCTCCGGATCGCGCTACACCTTC. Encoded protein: CASSLASGSRYTF.

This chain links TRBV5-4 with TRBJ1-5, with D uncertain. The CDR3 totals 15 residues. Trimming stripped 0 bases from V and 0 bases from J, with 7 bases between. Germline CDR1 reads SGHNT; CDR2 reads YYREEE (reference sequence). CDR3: CASSLGGNSNQPQHF. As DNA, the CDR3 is TGTGCCAGCAGCTTGGGAGGAAATAGCAATCAGCCCCAGCATTTT.

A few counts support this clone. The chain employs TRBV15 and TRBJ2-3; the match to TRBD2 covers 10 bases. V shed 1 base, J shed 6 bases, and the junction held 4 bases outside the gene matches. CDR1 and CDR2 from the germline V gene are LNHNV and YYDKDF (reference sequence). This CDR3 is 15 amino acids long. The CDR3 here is CATSRGAGGSDTQYF. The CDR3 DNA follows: TGTGCCACCAGCAGAGGAGCGGGAGGGTCCGATACGCAGTATTTT.

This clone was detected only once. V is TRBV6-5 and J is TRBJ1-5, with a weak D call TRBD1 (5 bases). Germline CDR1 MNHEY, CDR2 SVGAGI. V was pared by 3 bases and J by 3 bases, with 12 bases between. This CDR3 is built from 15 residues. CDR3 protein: CASSYGGGVNQPQHF. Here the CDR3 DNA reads TGTGCCAGCAGTTATGGGGGGGGTGTCAATCAGCCCCAGCATTTT.

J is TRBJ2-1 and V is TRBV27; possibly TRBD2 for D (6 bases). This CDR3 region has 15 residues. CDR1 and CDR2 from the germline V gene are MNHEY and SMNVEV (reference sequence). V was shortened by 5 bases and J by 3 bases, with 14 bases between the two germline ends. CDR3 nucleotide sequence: TGTGCCAGCAGTCCCACGGAGGGGCTCTACAATGAGCAGTTCTTC. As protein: CASSPTEGLYNEQFF.

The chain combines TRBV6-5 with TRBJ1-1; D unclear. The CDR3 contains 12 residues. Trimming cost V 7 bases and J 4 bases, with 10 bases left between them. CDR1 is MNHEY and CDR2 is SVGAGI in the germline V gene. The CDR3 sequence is CASTLWGTEAFF. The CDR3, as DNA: TGTGCCAGCACGTTGTGGGGCACTGAAGCTTTCTTT.

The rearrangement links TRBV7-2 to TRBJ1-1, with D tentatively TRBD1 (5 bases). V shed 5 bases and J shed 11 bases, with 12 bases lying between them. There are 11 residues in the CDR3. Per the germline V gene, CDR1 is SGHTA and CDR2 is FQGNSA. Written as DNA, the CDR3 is TGTGCCAGCAGCCTCGGGGGGGAGGCTTTCTTT. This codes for CASSLGGEAFF.

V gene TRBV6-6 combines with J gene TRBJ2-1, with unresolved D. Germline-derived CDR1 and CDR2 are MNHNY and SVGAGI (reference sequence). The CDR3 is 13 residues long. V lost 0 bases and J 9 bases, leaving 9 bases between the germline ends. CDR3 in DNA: TGTGCCAGCAGTTACTCGATGTCGGCTGAGCAGTTCTTC. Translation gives CASSYSMSAEQFF.

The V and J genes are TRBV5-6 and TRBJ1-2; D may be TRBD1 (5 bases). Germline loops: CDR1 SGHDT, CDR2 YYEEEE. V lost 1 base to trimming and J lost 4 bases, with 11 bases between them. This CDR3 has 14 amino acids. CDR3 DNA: TGTGCCAGCAGCTTGATCCGGGACGTCTATGGCTACACCTTC. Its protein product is CASSLIRDVYGYTF.

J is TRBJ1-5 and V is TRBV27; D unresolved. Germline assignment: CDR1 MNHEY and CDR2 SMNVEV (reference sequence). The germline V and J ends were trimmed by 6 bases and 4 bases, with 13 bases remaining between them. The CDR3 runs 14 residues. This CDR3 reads CASRDYSGNQPQHF. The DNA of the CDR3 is TGTGCCAGCAGGGACTATAGCGGTAATCAGCCCCAGCATTTT.

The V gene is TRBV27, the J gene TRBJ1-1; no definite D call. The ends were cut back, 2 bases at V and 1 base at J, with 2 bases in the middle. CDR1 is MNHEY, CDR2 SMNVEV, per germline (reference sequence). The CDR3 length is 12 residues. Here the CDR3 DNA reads TGTGCCAGCAGTTTAGGGAACACTGAAGCTTTCTTT. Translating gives CASSLGNTEAFF.

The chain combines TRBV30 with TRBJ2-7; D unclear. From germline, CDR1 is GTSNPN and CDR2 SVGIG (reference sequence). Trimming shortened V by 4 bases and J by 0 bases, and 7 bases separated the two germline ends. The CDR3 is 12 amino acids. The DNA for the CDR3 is TGTGCCTGGATAGACCGCTCCTACGAGCAGTACTTC. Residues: CAWIDRSYEQYF. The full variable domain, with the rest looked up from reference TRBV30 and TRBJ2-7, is SQTIHQWPATLVQPVGSPLSLECTVEGTSNPNLYWYRQAAGRGLQLLFYSVGIGQISSEVPQNLSASRPQDRQFILSSKKLLLSDSGFYLCAWIDRSYEQYFGPGTRLTVT.

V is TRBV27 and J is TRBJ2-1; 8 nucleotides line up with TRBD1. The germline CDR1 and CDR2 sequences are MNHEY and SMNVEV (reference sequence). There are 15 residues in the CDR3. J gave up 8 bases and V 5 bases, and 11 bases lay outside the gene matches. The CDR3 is CASSLRDRNLDEQFF. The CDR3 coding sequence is TGTGCCAGCAGTCTCCGGGACAGGAACTTGGATGAGCAGTTCTTC.

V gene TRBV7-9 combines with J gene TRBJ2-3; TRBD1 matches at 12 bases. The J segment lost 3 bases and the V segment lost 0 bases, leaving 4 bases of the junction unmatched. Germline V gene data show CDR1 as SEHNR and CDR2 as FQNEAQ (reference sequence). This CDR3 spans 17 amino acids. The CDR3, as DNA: TGTGCCAGCAGCTTAGCGGGACAGGGGGCGCATACAGATACGCAGTATTTT. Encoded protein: CASSLAGQGAHTDTQYF.

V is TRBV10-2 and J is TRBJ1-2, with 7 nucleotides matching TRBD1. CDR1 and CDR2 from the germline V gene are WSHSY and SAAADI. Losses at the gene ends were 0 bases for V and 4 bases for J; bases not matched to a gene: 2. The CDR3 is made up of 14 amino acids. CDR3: CASSESAGGYGYTF. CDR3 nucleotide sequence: TGCGCCAGCAGTGAGTCGGCAGGGGGCTATGGCTACACCTTC.

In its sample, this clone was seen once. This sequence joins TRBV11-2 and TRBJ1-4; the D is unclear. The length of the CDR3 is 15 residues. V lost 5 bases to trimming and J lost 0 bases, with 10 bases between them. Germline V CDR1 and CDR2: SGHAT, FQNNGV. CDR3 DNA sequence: TGTGCCAGCAGCAAGGACTACGCAACTAATGAAAAACTGTTTTTT. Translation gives CASSKDYATNEKLFF.

As DNA, the CDR3 is TGTGCCAGCAGTGCCCCCTCCGTCGAGCGGAGCTCCTACAATGAGCAGTTCTTC. Translation: CASSAPSVERSSYNEQFF. This rearrangement joins TRBV25-1 to TRBJ2-1, with D possibly TRBD2 on 5 matching bases. Trimming took 4 bases from V and 0 from J, leaving 19 bases between them. The germline V gene has CDR1 MGHDK and CDR2 SYGVNS. This CDR3 has 18 amino acids.

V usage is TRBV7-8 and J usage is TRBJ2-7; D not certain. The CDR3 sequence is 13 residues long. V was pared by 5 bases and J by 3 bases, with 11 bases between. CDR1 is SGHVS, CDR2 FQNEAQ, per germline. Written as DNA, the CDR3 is TGTGCCAGCAGCCTACGACCGGACTACGAGCAGTACTTC. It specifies CASSLRPDYEQYF.

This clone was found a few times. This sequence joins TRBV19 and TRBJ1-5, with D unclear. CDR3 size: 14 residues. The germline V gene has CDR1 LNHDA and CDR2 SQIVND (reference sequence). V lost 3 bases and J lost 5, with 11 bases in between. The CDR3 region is CASSISNADQPQHF. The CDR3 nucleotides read TGTGCCAGTAGTATCAGTAACGCAGATCAGCCCCAGCATTTT.

In nucleotides, the CDR3 is TGTGCCAGCAGTCCAACTAGCGGGAGGGCCGTGACCGGGGAGCTGTTTTTT. It yields the protein CASSPTSGRAVTGELFF. This chain links TRBV4-2 with TRBJ2-2, with 13 bases identical to TRBD2. The CDR3 has 17 residues. Germline CDR1 and CDR2: LGHNA and YNFKEQ. With V trimmed by 6 bases and J by 5 bases, 9 bases remained unmatched.

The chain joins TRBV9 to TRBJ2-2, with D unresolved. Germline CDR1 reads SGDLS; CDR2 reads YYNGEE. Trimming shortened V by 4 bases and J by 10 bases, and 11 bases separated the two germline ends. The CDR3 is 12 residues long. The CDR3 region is CASSSVPEELFF. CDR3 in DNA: TGTGCCAGCAGCTCCGTACCCGAGGAGCTGTTTTTT.

The CDR3 loop is CASSGAGGKNEQFF. CDR3 bases: TGTGCCAGCAGCGGGGCGGGAGGGAAGAATGAGCAGTTCTTC. V gene TRBV28 combines with J gene TRBJ2-1, with 9 nucleotides matching TRBD2. Per the germline V gene, CDR1 is MDHEN and CDR2 is SYDVKM. There are 14 residues in the CDR3. Trimming at V came to 6 bases and at J to 7 bases, leaving 7 bases not matched to a gene.

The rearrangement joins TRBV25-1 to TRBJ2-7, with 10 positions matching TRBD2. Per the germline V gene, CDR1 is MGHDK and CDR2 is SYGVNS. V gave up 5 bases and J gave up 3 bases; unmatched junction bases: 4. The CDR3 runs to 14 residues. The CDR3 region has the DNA TGTGCCAGCAGTTCCCGGACTAGCGGCTACGAGCAGTACTTC. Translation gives CASSSRTSGYEQYF.

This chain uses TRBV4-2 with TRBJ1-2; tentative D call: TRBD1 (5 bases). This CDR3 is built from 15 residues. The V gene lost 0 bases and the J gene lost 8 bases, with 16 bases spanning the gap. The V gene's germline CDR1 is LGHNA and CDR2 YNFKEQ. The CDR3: CASSQDGQGERGYTF. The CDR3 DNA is TGTGCCAGCAGCCAAGATGGGCAGGGCGAGAGGGGCTACACCTTC.